The rows below give T cell receptor beta chains drawn from one sample of a study of cytomegalovirus exposure and HLA in healthy donors. This table comes from immunoSEQ multiplex PCR, and its TCRdb copy is limited to in-frame clones, with some not included. The table lists some 110,000 clones, approximately 70% of them singletons, with 0.79% in the top ten. What was sequenced was PBMCs. These receptors originate from a boy younger than 18 in good health and CMV-seronegative. Each CDR3 is given with its conserved first and last residue. D genes are given only for firm matches. Clone size is given for some rows only: seen once, a few or many times, or a class if the clone is expanded.

>TRBV16|.|TRBJ1-2|TRBD1
TGTGCCAGCAGCCGAGGGACAGCCTTTGTTGGCTACACCTTC
CASSRGTAFVGYTF
>TRBV7-9|.|TRBJ2-2|.
TGTGCCAGCAGCTTAAGAGGGATGGACACCGGGGAGCTGTTTTTT
CASSLRGMDTGELFF
>TRBV4-3|once|TRBJ2-1|.
TGCGCCAGCAGCCAGGAACGGGGGAGAGAGCAGTTCTTC
CASSQERGREQFF
>TRBV6-5|few|TRBJ2-1|TRBD1
TGTGCCAGCAGTTCACAGGGGGCCATACTCAATGAGCAGTTCTTC
CASSSQGAILNEQFF
>TRBV28|.|TRBJ1-2|TRBD1
TGTGCCAGCAGTTCGTCAGGGGGCGCCAACTATGGCTACACCTTC
CASSSSGGANYGYTF
>TRBV10-3|.|TRBJ1-1|TRBD1
TGTGCCATCAGTGTGACAGGGGGCTCTAACACTGAAGCTTTCTTT
CAISVTGGSNTEAFF
>TRBV19|few|TRBJ2-2|.
TGTGCCAGTATGACACAGGGGAACACCGGGGAGCTGTTTTTT
CASMTQGNTGELFF
>TRBV2|.|TRBJ2-3|TRBD2
TGTGCCAGCAGTGCAGTAGCGGGGCGAACAGATACGCAGTATTTT
CASSAVAGRTDTQYF
>TRBV27|.|TRBJ2-7|TRBD2
TGTGCCAGCAGTTCAGGGACTAGCGGGAGGTACGAGCAGTACTTC
CASSSGTSGRYEQYF
>TRBV4-1|.|TRBJ1-6|.
TGCGCCAGCAGCCAACTGTCCGGGGCCCTCCACTTT
CASSQLSGALHF
>TRBV5-1|few|TRBJ2-1|.
TGCGCCAGCAGCCTCGGAACAGTGTCCTACAATGAGCAGTTCTTC
CASSLGTVSYNEQFF
>TRBV6-9|.|TRBJ2-5|.
TGTGCCAGCAGTTATATGTCGGCAGGGCGCGGAGAGACCCAGTACTTC
CASSYMSAGRGETQYF
>TRBV11-3|.|TRBJ2-5|.
TGTGCCAGCAGCTTACCCTTCCCAGAGACCCAGTACTTC
CASSLPFPETQYF
>TRBV6-5|.|TRBJ1-2|.
TGTGCCAGCAGTTACTCGAGGGCGGGAGGATATGGCTACACCTTC
CASSYSRAGGYGYTF
>TRBV7-9|.|TRBJ1-3|.
TGTGCCAGCAGCTATGGCGGGGGAGACTCTGGAAACACCATATATTTT
CASSYGGGDSGNTIYF